This passage covers 8 T cell receptor beta chains from one sample sequenced in a study of cytomegalovirus exposure and HLA in healthy donors. The PCR employed 60 Vbeta primers together with 13 Jbeta primers. Using immunoSEQ multiplex PCR, the repertoire was profiled, and TCRdb retains in-frame clones only, with some absent. This table holds roughly 150,000 clones, approximately 70% found once. The sequenced sample consisted of PBMCs. These receptors all stem from a woman aged 60 to 75 in good health and CMV-seropositive.

This chain uses TRBV5-1 with TRBJ2-3, with D possibly being TRBD2 (6 bases). The CDR3 runs 16 residues. V was trimmed by 0 bases and J by 0 bases, leaving 11 bases between them. From germline, CDR1 is SGHRS and CDR2 YFSETQ. The CDR3 nucleotides are TGCGCCAGCAGCTTGGCTCTAGCGACTAGCACAGATACGCAGTATTTT. Encoded protein: CASSLALATSTDTQYF.

In its sample, this clone was seen a few times. The chain combines TRBV5-4 with TRBJ1-1, with 8 positions matching TRBD1. V shed 3 bases, J shed 3 bases, and the junction held 4 bases outside the gene matches. Per the germline V gene, CDR1 is SGHNT and CDR2 is YYREEE (reference sequence). This CDR3 spans 14 amino acids. The CDR3 region is CASSSTGGDTEAFF. The CDR3 coding sequence is TGTGCCAGCAGCTCCACAGGGGGGGACACTGAAGCTTTCTTT.

This clone was seen a single time. The rearrangement uses TRBV11-3 and TRBJ2-3; possible D gene TRBD1, 6 bases. Trimming stripped 2 bases from V and 4 bases from J, with 7 bases between. The CDR3 sequence is 13 residues long. Germline loops: CDR1 SGHNT, CDR2 YENEEA. Written as DNA, the CDR3 is TGTGCCAGCAGCTTACAGGGGTCAGATACGCAGTATTTT. Its translation is CASSLQGSDTQYF. The full variable domain, with the rest looked up from reference TRBV11-3 and TRBJ2-3, is EAGVVQSPRYKIIEKKQPVAFWCNPISGHNTLYWYLQNLGQGPELLIRYENEEAVDDSQLPKDRFSAERLKGVDSTLKIQPAELGDSAVYLCASSLQGSDTQYFGPGTRLTVL.

The chain has TRBV9 and TRBJ2-3; 12 positions agree with TRBD2. Germline V gene lookup returns CDR1 SGDLS and CDR2 YYNGEE. The CDR3 runs 14 residues. Trimming cost V 3 bases and J 5 bases; bases outside gene matches: 1. For the CDR3, the DNA is TGTGCCAGCAGCGCGACTAGCGGGAGAGATACGCAGTATTTT. Protein sequence: CASSATSGRDTQYF.

The rearrangement links TRBV28 to TRBJ1-2; D is undetermined. Trimming left V 5 bases short and J 4 bases short, with 11 bases between. The CDR3 sequence is 13 residues long. Germline loops: CDR1 MDHEN, CDR2 SYDVKM. The CDR3 nucleotides are TGTGCCAGCAGTCCTGAGCCGGGCTATGGCTACACCTTC. This codes for CASSPEPGYGYTF.

The chain combines TRBV9 with TRBJ2-7, with 10 bases aligning to TRBD2. The CDR3 is 15 amino acids. Germline assignment: CDR1 SGDLS and CDR2 YYNGEE. V shed 3 bases and J 4 bases; nucleotides not matched to a gene: 7. The CDR3 bases are TGTGCCAGCAGCGCCTCCGGGACTAGCGAGTACGAGCAGTACTTC. Residues: CASSASGTSEYEQYF.

CDR3 in DNA: TGCGCCAGCAGCTCTACCTTGAATGAGCAGTTCTTC. This encodes CASSSTLNEQFF. The chain combines TRBV5-1 with TRBJ2-1, with D unresolved. The V end lost 3 bases, the J end lost 7 bases, and 8 bases lay between the germline ends. The CDR3 has 12 amino acids. Germline V gene lookup returns CDR1 SGHRS and CDR2 YFSETQ.

This chain uses TRBV28 with TRBJ1-2; 9 bases align to TRBD1. This CDR3 has 13 residues. V lost 6 bases to trimming and J lost 7 bases; unmatched junction nucleotides: 6. The germline gives CDR1 MDHEN, CDR2 SYDVKM. The CDR3 is CASRDRGFSGYTF. The CDR3 DNA reads as TGTGCCAGCAGGGACAGGGGATTTAGTGGCTACACCTTC.